Described below is a single TCR beta chain sequence and its context. CDR1 is KGHDR, CDR2 SFDVKD, per germline. The CDR3 is 14 amino acids. These data are taken from a study of T cells expressing NK-cell markers. Turning to the study itself: CD3+CD56+NKG2C+, CD3+CD56+NKG2C- and CD3+CD56-NKG2C+ T cells, once sorted, supplied the TCR beta repertoires.

TCRdb re-called the 5' RACE reads and shows each CDR3 protein once, DNA omitted. Its clone listing holds around 470,000 distinct CDR3 sequences. This sequence was found in a woman aged 45-59 years in good health. V and J are TRBV24-1 and TRBJ2-1. The sample consisted of blood T cells: a sorted CD56 or NKG2C T cell subset, CD4+ or CD8+ T cells, or bulk PBMC T cells (not recorded which). This CDR3 reads CATSPGISYNEQFF.